The source of this TCR beta chain is a study of Ad26.COV2.S vaccination and SARS-CoV-2 variants. Study summary: Recipients of Ad26.COV2.S got it intramuscularly, once or twice 56 days apart. Study-level results: In TCR breadth and depth analyses, total T cell responses may have been underestimated.

On this clone itself: Its antigen remains unidentified.

Repertoires were generated with immunoSEQ multiplex PCR, while TCRdb's copy carries only in-frame clones and drops some. The table lists fewer than 800,000 clones, around 89% of them singletons. Treatment reported: some 20 received Ad26.COV2.S at low or high dose, single or two shots; about 5 received placebo; per-sample allocation not given. The samples were gathered on day 63 after the first injection of vaccine or placebo. V gave up 1 base and J gave up 2 bases, with 3 bases separating them. This CDR3 has 12 amino acids. Germline loops: CDR1 SEHNR, CDR2 FQNEAQ (reference sequence). This TCR came from a person between 18 and 65 years old who received the Ad26.COV2.S COVID-19 vaccine or a placebo. The sequences come from peripheral blood, collected in a trial of Ad26.COV2.S vaccine versus placebo. The V and J genes are TRBV7-9 and TRBJ2-7; no firm D call. CDR3 DNA: TGTGCCAGCAGCTTAGAGCCCTACGAGCAGTACTTC. Protein: CASSLEPYEQYF.